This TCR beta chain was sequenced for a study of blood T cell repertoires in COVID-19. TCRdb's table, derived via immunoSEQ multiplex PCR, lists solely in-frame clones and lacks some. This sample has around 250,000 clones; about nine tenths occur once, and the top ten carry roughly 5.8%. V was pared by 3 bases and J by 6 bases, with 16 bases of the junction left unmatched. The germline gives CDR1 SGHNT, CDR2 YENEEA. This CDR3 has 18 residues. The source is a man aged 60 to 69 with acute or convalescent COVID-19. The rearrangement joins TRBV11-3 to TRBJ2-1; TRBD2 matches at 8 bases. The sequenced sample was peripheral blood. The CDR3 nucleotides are TGTGCCAGCAGCTTTACTGGGAGTAGCGGGAATTCCGGCAATGAGCAGTTCTTC. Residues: CASSFTGSSGNSGNEQFF.